One sample yielded the 24 T cell receptor beta chains listed below, sequenced in a study of blood T cell repertoires in COVID-19. Clones were sequenced by immunoSEQ multiplex PCR, and TCRdb holds only the in-frame ones, with some missing. The sample includes around 250,000 clones, roughly 85% of them seen just once. The sequenced sample was PBMCs or T cells enriched from blood (not recorded which). The receptors were sampled from a woman between 45 and 65 years old with acute COVID-19.

This clone is a singleton in its sample. The CDR3 region is CASSRNGQGNQPQHF. For the CDR3, the DNA is TGTGCCAGCTCACGAAACGGACAGGGGAATCAGCCCCAGCATTTT. This chain joins TRBV18 and TRBJ1-5; 9 bases are a match to TRBD1. CDR1 and CDR2 from the germline V gene are KGHSH and LQKENI. The CDR3 has 15 residues. The V gene end was trimmed by 4 bases and the J gene end by 4 bases; junction bases not matched to a gene: 5. Complete variable domain (other parts from reference TRBV18 and TRBJ1-5): NAGVMQNPRHLVRRRGQEARLRCSPMKGHSHVYWYRQLPEEGLKFMVYLQKENIIDESGMPKERFSAEFPKEGPSILRIQQVVRGDSAAYFCASSRNGQGNQPQHFGDGTRLSIL.

V gene TRBV2 combines with J gene TRBJ1-2; 9 bases align to TRBD1. After removal of 5 bases from V and 6 bases from J, the junction contained 1 base not matched to a gene. CDR1 is SNHLY, CDR2 FYNNEI, per germline. This CDR3 is 12 amino acids long. The CDR3 spells CASSRTGDGYTF. For the CDR3, the DNA is TGTGCCAGCAGTCGGACAGGGGATGGCTACACCTTC.

This chain joins TRBV4-3 and TRBJ2-7; D is possibly TRBD1 (6 bases). CDR1 and CDR2 from the germline V gene are LGHNA and YSLEER. Trimming cost V 4 bases and J 2 bases, with 21 bases left between them. The CDR3 has 17 residues. This CDR3 is CASSPHFWTDPTYEQYF. CDR3 DNA: TGCGCCAGCAGCCCGCACTTTTGGACAGACCCTACCTACGAGCAGTACTTC.

The chain recombines TRBV30 with TRBJ1-2; the D gene is possibly TRBD1 (6 bases). The CDR3 consists of 15 residues. Germline V gene sequence: CDR1 GTSNPN, CDR2 SVGIG (reference sequence). With 3 bases removed from V and 0 bases from J, the gap between germline ends came to 14 bases. Here the CDR3 reads CAWSGDTRANYGYTF. The DNA of the CDR3 is TGTGCCTGGAGCGGGGACACGAGAGCTAACTATGGCTACACCTTC.

The chain recombines TRBV11-1 with TRBJ2-3; a weak D match, TRBD1 (6 bases). The CDR3 length is 15 residues. The V and J ends lost 10 bases and 0 bases respectively, with 17 bases between them. Germline CDR1 and CDR2: SGHAT and FQDESV (reference sequence). In DNA, the CDR3 is TGTGCCACCGGGGACAAATCCACTAGCACAGATACGCAGTATTTT. It codes for CATGDKSTSTDTQYF.

This chain uses TRBV5-1 with TRBJ1-2; weak D call: TRBD1 (5 bases). The CDR3 is 13 amino acids. The V gene lost 0 bases and the J gene lost 6 bases, with 9 bases spanning the gap. The V gene's germline CDR1 is SGHRS and CDR2 YFSETQ. This CDR3 reads CASSLAFRDGYTF. DNA of the CDR3: TGCGCCAGCAGCTTGGCCTTCAGGGATGGCTACACCTTC.

This clone was picked up one time. The chain has TRBV4-1 and TRBJ2-2; D unclear. Trimming shortened V by 1 base and J by 4 bases, and 7 bases separated the two germline ends. CDR1 MGHRA and CDR2 YSYEKL come from the germline V gene. The CDR3 totals 14 residues. CDR3 protein: CASSQASFTGELFF. The CDR3, as DNA: TGCGCCAGCAGCCAAGCTTCGTTCACCGGGGAGCTGTTTTTT.

The chain carries TRBV13 and TRBJ2-1; 12 bases agree with TRBD2. J was trimmed by 7 bases and V by 2 bases; bases with no gene match: 6. Germline CDR1 reads PRHDT; CDR2 reads FYEKMQ (reference sequence). The CDR3 consists of 16 residues. For the CDR3, the DNA is TGTGCCAGCAGCTTATTCCTAGCGGGGGGGAGGAATGAGCAGTTCTTC. Translating gives CASSLFLAGGRNEQFF.

The chain links TRBV15 to TRBJ1-1; tentatively, D is TRBD1 (5 bases). The CDR3 runs 14 residues. V was cut by 4 bases and J by 4 bases, with 13 bases left in between. The germline CDR1 and CDR2 sequences are LNHNV and YYDKDF (reference sequence). The CDR3 DNA sequence: TGTGCCACCAGCACAGACAGACAGACCACTGAAGCTTTCTTT. Its protein product is CATSTDRQTTEAFF. The whole variable domain, filled in from reference TRBV15 and TRBJ1-1, reads DAMVIQNPRYQVTQFGKPVTLSCSQTLNHNVMYWYQQKSSQAPKLLFHYYDKDFNNEADTPDNFQSRRPNTSFCFLDIRSPGLGDTAMYLCATSTDRQTTEAFFGQGTRLTVV.

The gene calls are TRBV6-2 or TRBV6-3 and TRBJ2-3, with 7 positions matching TRBD2. The germline CDR1 and CDR2 sequences are MNHEY and SVGEGT. J was trimmed by 8 bases and V by 4 bases; bases with no gene match: 9. The CDR3 is 14 residues long. CDR3 bases: TGTGCCAGCAGTTCCGAGACTAGCAGGGCTACGCAGTATTTT. Translating gives CASSSETSRATQYF.

This clone was picked up a small number of times. This chain links TRBV5-5 with TRBJ1-6; weak D call: TRBD1 (5 bases). Germline loops: CDR1 SGHKS, CDR2 YYEKEE (reference sequence). The CDR3 is 16 residues long. Between the trimmed V and J ends, which lost 3 bases and 0 bases, there was a span of 10 bases. CDR3 sequence reads: CASSSRQSSYNSPLHF. In DNA form, the CDR3 reads TGTGCCAGCAGCTCAAGACAGAGCTCCTATAATTCACCCCTCCACTTT.

The genes are TRBV25-1 and TRBJ1-3, with TRBD1 matching 8 bases. The germline V gene has CDR1 MGHDK and CDR2 SYGVNS. The CDR3 covers 15 residues. V lost 4 bases to trimming and J lost 6 bases; unmatched junction nucleotides: 8. The CDR3 is CASSGSGTGQNTIYF. CDR3 nucleotides: TGTGCCAGCAGTGGCTCCGGGACAGGCCAAAACACCATATATTTT.

The V gene is TRBV30, the J gene TRBJ1-5, with D hard to call. V lost 4 bases to trimming and J lost 4 bases, with 8 bases between them. CDR1 and CDR2 from the germline V gene are GTSNPN and SVGIG (reference sequence). This CDR3 contains 12 residues. In DNA form, the CDR3 reads TGTGCCTGGAACTCCTATAATCAGCCCCAGCATTTT. It codes for CAWNSYNQPQHF.

V usage is TRBV6-5 and J usage is TRBJ1-2; D gene unclear. The CDR3 spans 12 residues. Deletions cut 5 bases from V and 6 bases from J, with 10 bases between. CDR1 and CDR2 from the germline V gene are MNHEY and SVGAGI. The CDR3: CASSQTRDGYTF. Here the CDR3 DNA reads TGTGCCAGCAGTCAAACTCGGGATGGCTACACCTTC.

The chain employs TRBV23-1 and TRBJ1-2; D uncertain. TRBV23-1 is an open reading frame whose function is uncertain. There are 13 residues in the CDR3. V lost 2 bases and J lost 8, with 12 bases in between. CDR3 in amino acids: CASSQKRARGYTF. CDR3 coding DNA: TGCGCCAGCAGTCAAAAGAGGGCGCGAGGCTACACCTTC.

The chain employs TRBV19 and TRBJ1-1; TRBD1 aligns across 7 bases. The length of the CDR3 is 14 residues. V shed 3 bases, J shed 3 bases, and the junction held 4 bases outside the gene matches. Germline CDR1 reads LNHDA; CDR2 reads SQIVND (reference sequence). CDR3 amino acids: CASSIKGADTEAFF. CDR3 coding DNA: TGTGCCAGTAGTATTAAGGGGGCGGACACTGAAGCTTTCTTT. Full variable domain (remainder filled in from reference TRBV19 and TRBJ1-1): DGGITQSPKYLFRKEGQNVTLSCEQNLNHDAMYWYRQDPGQGLRLIYYSQIVNDFQKGDIAEGYSVSREKKESFPLTVTSAQKNPTAFYLCASSIKGADTEAFFGQGTRLTVV.

The J gene is TRBJ2-1, the V gene TRBV5-1; TRBD2 agrees at 14 bases. The ends lost 4 bases at V and 4 bases at J; junction bases unmatched: 10. This CDR3 comprises 18 residues. Germline CDR1 and CDR2: SGHRS and YFSETQ. In DNA, the CDR3 is TGCGCCAGCAGCCCGGGACTAGCGGGGGCCAAGCTATACAATGAGCAGTTCTTC. This gives the protein CASSPGLAGAKLYNEQFF.

V is TRBV6-2 or TRBV6-3 and J is TRBJ1-1, with D perhaps TRBD1 (6 bases). The V gene's germline CDR1 is MNHEY and CDR2 SVGEGT. Trimming took off 4 bases at V and 3 bases at J, with 15 bases between the two ends. The CDR3 loop spans 15 amino acids. The CDR3 sequence is CASSSHRGSDTEAFF. The CDR3 DNA follows: TGTGCCAGCAGTTCCCATAGGGGGTCAGACACTGAAGCTTTCTTT.

This clone occurred many times. V is TRBV7-2 and J is TRBJ2-2, with D maybe TRBD1 (6 bases). V was shortened by 0 bases and J by 4 bases, with 12 bases between the two germline ends. The CDR3 extends over 16 amino acids. Germline values: CDR1 SGHTA, CDR2 FQGNSA. The CDR3 sequence: CASSLATGLSTGELFF. In DNA, the CDR3 is TGTGCCAGCAGCTTAGCGACAGGTCTGAGCACCGGGGAGCTGTTTTTT.

The chain uses TRBV7-2 and TRBJ2-5; TRBD2 matches at 12 bases. This CDR3 comprises 16 residues. V dropped 4 bases and J dropped 5; count of bases not matched to a gene: 8. CDR1 SGHTA and CDR2 FQGNSA come from the germline V gene. CDR3 nucleotides: TGTGCCAGCAGCTCCTCGCTAGCGGGGGGGCGGGAGACCCAGTACTTC. Its protein is CASSSSLAGGRETQYF.

The V and J genes are TRBV6-5 and TRBJ1-1, with a weak D call TRBD1 (5 bases). The CDR3 length is 15 residues. Germline CDR1 and CDR2: MNHEY and SVGAGI. V lost 6 bases and J lost 1, with 15 bases in between. The CDR3 sequence is CASSLMGQQNTEAFF. For the CDR3, the DNA is TGTGCCAGCAGCTTGATGGGGCAGCAGAACACTGAAGCTTTCTTT.

This chain connects TRBV4-3 to TRBJ2-7, with D hard to call. Germline assignment: CDR1 LGHNA and CDR2 YSLEER. V was shortened by 4 bases and J by 7 bases, with 11 bases between the two germline ends. The CDR3 runs to 12 residues. The CDR3 bases are TGCGCCAGCAGCCTAGCATCTGAGGAGCAGTACTTC. It encodes CASSLASEEQYF.

This rearrangement joins TRBV7-8 to TRBJ2-7; weak D call: TRBD1 (7 bases). Germline V CDR1 and CDR2: SGHVS, FQNEAQ. V was shortened by 1 base and J by 0 bases, with 13 bases between the two germline ends. The CDR3 is 16 amino acids. CDR3 in amino acids: CASSLGGGGISYEQYF. CDR3 sequence (DNA): TGTGCCAGCAGCTTAGGCGGAGGGGGCATCTCCTACGAGCAGTACTTC. Based on the CDR3 plus reference TRBV7-8 and TRBJ2-7, the full variable domain is GAGVSQSPRYKVAKRGQDVALRCDPISGHVSLFWYQQALGQGPEFLTYFQNEAQLDKSGLPSDRFFAERPEGSVSTLKIQRTQQEDSAVYLCASSLGGGGISYEQYFGPGTRLTVT.

The chain has TRBV6-1 and TRBJ1-2; perhaps TRBD1 as D (5 bases). The CDR3 is 14 amino acids. CDR1 is MNHNS, CDR2 SASEGT, per germline. V dropped 3 bases and J dropped 0 bases, with 8 bases sitting between them. The CDR3 DNA reads as TGTGCCAGCAGTGATGAGACAGCTAACTATGGCTACACCTTC. Translation: CASSDETANYGYTF.